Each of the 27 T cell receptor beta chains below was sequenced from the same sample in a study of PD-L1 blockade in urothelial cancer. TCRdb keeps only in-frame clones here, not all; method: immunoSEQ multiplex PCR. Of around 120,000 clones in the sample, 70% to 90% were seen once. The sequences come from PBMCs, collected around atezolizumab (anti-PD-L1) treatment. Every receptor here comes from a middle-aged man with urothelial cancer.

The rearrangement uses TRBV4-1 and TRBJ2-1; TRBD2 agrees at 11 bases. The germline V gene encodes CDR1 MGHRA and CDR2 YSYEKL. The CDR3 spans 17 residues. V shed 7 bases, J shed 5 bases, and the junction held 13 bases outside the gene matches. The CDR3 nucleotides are TGCGCCAGCACCGCCAAGGTCGCGACTAGCGGGAACAATGAGCAGTTCTTC. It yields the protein CASTAKVATSGNNEQFF.

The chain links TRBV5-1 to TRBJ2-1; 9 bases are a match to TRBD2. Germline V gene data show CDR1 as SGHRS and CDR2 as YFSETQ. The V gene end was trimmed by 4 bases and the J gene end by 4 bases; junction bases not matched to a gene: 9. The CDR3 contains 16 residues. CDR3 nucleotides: TGCGCCAGCAGCGCCGCCGGGACTAGCAGATACAATGAGCAGTTCTTC. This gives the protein CASSAAGTSRYNEQFF.

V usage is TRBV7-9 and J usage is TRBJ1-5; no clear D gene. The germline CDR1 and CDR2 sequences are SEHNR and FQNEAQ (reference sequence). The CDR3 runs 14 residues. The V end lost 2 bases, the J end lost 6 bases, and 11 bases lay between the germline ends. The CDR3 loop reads CASSLFGEGQPQHF. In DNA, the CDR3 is TGTGCCAGCAGCTTATTCGGGGAAGGTCAGCCCCAGCATTTT.

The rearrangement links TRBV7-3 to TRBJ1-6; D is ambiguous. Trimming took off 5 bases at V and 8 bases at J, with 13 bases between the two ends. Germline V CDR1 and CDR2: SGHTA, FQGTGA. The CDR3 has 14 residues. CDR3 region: CASSPRFFDSPLHF. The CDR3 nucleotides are TGTGCCAGCAGCCCCAGGTTTTTTGATTCACCCCTCCACTTT.

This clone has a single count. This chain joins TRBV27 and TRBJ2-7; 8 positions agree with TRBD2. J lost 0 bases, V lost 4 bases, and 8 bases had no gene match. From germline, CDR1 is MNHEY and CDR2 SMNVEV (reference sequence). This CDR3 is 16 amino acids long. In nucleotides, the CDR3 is TGTGCCAGCAGTTCAAGACTAGCGCTTAGCTCCTACGAGCAGTACTTC. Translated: CASSSRLALSSYEQYF.

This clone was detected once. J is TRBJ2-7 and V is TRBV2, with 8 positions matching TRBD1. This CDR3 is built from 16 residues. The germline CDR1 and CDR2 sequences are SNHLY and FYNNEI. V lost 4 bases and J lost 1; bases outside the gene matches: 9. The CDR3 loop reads CASSARSGTGSYEQYF. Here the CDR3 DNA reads TGTGCCAGCAGTGCCCGCTCCGGGACAGGATCCTACGAGCAGTACTTC.

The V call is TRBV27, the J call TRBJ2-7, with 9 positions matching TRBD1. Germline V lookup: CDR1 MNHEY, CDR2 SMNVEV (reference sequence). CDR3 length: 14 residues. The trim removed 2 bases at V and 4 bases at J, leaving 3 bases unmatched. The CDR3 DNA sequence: TGTGCCAGCAGTTTACAACAGGGGGCGTACGAGCAGTACTTC. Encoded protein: CASSLQQGAYEQYF.

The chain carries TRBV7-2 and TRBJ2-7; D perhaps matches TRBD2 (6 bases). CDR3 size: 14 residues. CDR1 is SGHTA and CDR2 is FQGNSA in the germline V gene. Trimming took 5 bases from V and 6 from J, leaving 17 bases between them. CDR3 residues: CASSPGTFPSEQYF. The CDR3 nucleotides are TGTGCCAGCAGCCCTGGGACTTTCCCTTCCGAGCAGTACTTC.

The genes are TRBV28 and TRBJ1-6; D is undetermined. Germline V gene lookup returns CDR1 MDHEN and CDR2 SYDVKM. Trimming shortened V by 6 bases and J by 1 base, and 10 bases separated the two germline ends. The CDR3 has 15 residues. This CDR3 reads CASREVRSYNSPLHF. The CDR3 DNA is TGTGCCAGCAGGGAGGTTAGGTCCTATAATTCACCCCTCCACTTT.

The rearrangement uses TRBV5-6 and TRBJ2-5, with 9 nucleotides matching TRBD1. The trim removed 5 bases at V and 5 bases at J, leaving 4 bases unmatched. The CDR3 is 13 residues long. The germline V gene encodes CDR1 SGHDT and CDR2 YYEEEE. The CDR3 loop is CASRRQGGETQYF. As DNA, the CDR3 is TGTGCCAGCAGGAGACAGGGGGGTGAGACCCAGTACTTC.

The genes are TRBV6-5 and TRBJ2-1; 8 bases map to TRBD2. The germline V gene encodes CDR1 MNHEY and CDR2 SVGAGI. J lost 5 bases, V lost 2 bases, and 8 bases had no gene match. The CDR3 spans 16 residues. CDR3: CASSYEGTRGNNEQFF. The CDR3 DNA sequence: TGTGCCAGCAGTTACGAGGGGACTAGGGGGAACAATGAGCAGTTCTTC.

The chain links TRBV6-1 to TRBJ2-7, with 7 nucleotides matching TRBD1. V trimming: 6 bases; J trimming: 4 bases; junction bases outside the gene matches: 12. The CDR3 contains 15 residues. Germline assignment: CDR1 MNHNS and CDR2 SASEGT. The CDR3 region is CASRPQPGQTYEQYF. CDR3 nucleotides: TGTGCCAGCAGGCCCCAACCGGGACAGACATACGAGCAGTACTTC.

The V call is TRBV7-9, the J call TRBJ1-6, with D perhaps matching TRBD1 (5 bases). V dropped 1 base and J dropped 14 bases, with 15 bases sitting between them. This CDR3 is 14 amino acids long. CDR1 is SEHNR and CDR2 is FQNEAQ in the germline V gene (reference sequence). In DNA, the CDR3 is TGTGCCAGCAGCTTAGAAGGGGTCGCCGTCACCCTCCACTTT. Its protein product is CASSLEGVAVTLHF.

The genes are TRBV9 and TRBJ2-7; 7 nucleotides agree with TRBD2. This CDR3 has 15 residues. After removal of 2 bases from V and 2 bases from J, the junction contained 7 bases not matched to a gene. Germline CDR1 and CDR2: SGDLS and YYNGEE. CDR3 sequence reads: CASSVGRNMAYEQYF. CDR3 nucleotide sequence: TGTGCCAGCAGCGTCGGGAGGAATATGGCCTACGAGCAGTACTTC.

The CDR3 here is CASSLAVTNEKLFF. The CDR3 nucleotides read TGCGCCAGCAGCTTGGCGGTGACTAATGAAAAACTGTTTTTT. The rearrangement uses TRBV5-1 and TRBJ1-4; D remains ambiguous. This CDR3 has 14 amino acids. Trimming removed 0 bases at V and 2 bases at J, with 5 bases between. Germline-derived CDR1 and CDR2 are SGHRS and YFSETQ.

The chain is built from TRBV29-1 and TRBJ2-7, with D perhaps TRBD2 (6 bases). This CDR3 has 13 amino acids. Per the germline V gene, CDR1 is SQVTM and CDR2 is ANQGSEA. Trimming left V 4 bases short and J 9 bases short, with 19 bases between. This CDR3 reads CSVGQQTRAGQYF. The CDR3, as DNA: TGCAGCGTTGGCCAACAGACTAGGGCCGGGCAGTACTTC.

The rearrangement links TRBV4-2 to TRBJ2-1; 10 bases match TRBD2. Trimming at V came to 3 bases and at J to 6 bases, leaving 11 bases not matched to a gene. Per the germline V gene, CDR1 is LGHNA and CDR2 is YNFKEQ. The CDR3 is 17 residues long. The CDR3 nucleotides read TGTGCCAGCAGCCAGGACCCTGGGACTAGCGCATTCAATGAGCAGTTCTTC. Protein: CASSQDPGTSAFNEQFF.

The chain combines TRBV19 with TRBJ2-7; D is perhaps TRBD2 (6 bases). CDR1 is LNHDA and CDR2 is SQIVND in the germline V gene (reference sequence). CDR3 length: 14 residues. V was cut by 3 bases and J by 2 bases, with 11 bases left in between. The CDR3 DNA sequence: TGTGCCAGTAGTATTCGGGGGACCGCCTACGAGCAGTACTTC. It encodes CASSIRGTAYEQYF.

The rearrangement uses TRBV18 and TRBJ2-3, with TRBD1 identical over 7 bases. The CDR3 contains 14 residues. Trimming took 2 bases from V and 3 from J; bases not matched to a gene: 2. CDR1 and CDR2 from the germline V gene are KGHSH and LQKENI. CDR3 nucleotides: TGTGCCAGCTCACCAAGGACAGGTACAGATACGCAGTATTTT. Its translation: CASSPRTGTDTQYF.

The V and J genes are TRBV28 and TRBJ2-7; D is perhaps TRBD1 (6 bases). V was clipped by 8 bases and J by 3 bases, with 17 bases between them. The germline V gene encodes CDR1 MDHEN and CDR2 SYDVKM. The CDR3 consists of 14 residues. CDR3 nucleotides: TGTGCCAGCTCACCTCCGGGACACTTCTACGAGCAGTACTTC. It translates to CASSPPGHFYEQYF.

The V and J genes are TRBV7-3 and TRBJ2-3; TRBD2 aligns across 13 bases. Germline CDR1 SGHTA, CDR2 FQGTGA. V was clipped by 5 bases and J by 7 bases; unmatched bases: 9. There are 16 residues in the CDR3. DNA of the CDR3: TGTGCCAGCAGCCCCCTCACTAGCGGGAGGGCGAATACGCAGTATTTT. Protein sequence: CASSPLTSGRANTQYF. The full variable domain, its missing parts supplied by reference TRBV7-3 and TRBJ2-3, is GAGVSQTPSNKVTEKGKYVELRCDPISGHTALYWYRQSLGQGPEFLIYFQGTGAADDSGLPNDRFFAVRPEGSVSTLKIQRTERGDSAVYLCASSPLTSGRANTQYFGPGTRLTVL.

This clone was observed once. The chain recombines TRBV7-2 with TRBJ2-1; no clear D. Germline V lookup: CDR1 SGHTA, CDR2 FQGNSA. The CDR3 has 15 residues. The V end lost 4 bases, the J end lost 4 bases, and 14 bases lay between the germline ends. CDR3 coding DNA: TGTGCCAGCAGCTCCCGACGGTTGGAGTACAATGAGCAGTTCTTC. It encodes CASSSRRLEYNEQFF.

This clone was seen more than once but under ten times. CDR3 DNA sequence: TGCGCCAGCAGCTTGGAGCCGTTCACTGAAGCTTTCTTT. Its translation is CASSLEPFTEAFF. V is TRBV5-1 and J is TRBJ1-1; D remains ambiguous. Between the trimmed V and J ends, which lost 0 bases and 4 bases, there was a span of 7 bases. The CDR3 loop spans 13 amino acids. CDR1 is SGHRS, CDR2 YFSETQ, per germline.

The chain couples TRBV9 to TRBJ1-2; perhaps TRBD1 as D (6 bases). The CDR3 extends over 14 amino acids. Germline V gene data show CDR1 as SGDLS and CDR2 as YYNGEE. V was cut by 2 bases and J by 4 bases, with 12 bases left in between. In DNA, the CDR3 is TGTGCCAGCAGCGTTGGGGAACAGGGCTATGGCTACACCTTC. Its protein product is CASSVGEQGYGYTF.

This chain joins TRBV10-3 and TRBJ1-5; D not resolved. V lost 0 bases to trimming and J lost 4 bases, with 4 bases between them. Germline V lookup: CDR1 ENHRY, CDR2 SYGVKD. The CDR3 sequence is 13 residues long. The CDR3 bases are TGTGCCATCAGTGAGTCGAGTAATCAGCCCCAGCATTTT. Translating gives CAISESSNQPQHF.

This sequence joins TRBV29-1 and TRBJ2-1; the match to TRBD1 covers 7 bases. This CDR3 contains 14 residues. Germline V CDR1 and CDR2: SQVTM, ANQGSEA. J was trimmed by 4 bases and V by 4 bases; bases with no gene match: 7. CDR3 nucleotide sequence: TGCAGCGTTGTCCGGGACAGAGGGTACAATGAGCAGTTCTTC. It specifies CSVVRDRGYNEQFF.

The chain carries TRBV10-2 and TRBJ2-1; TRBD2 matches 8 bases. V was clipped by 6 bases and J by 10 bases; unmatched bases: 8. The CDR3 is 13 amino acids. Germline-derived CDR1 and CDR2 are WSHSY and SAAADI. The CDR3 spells CASRAAGVSEQFF. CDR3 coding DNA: TGCGCCAGCAGGGCAGCGGGAGTGAGCGAGCAGTTCTTC.